These 19 T cell receptor beta chains were all obtained from the same sample, sequenced in a study of OX40 agonist ivuxolimab in advanced cancers. Here immunoSEQ multiplex PCR was the method, and the copy in TCRdb shows in-frame clones only, minus some. The sample holds over 25,000 clones, approximately 79% seen once. The specimen comprised CD4+ or CD8+ T cells sorted from blood, sampled in a trial of the OX40 agonist ivuxolimab. These receptors were obtained from an adult with an advanced solid tumor such as melanoma, head and neck, liver or kidney cancer.

CDR3 nucleotide sequence: TGTGCCAGCAGCTCCCCCTTCGGGGCGGGAGGGCCCGGGGAGCTGTTTTTT. It specifies CASSSPFGAGGPGELFF. The rearrangement joins TRBV7-3 to TRBJ2-2; 9 positions agree with TRBD2. The CDR3 is 17 amino acids. V lost 4 bases, J lost 6 bases, and 12 bases stayed unmatched. CDR1 is SGHTA and CDR2 is FQGTGA in the germline V gene. Full variable domain (remainder filled in from reference TRBV7-3 and TRBJ2-2): GAGVSQTPSNKVTEKGKYVELRCDPISGHTALYWYRQSLGQGPEFLIYFQGTGAADDSGLPNDRFFAVRPEGSVSTLKIQRTERGDSAVYLCASSSPFGAGGPGELFFGEGSRLTVL.

This clone was observed once. V gene TRBV19 combines with J gene TRBJ2-1; D perhaps matches TRBD2 (6 bases). Germline CDR1 LNHDA, CDR2 SQIVND (reference sequence). V lost 8 bases to trimming and J lost 4 bases, with 15 bases between them. CDR3 length: 14 amino acids. The CDR3 spells CASGHIAEYNEQFF. CDR3 coding DNA: TGTGCCAGTGGCCACATAGCGGAATACAATGAGCAGTTCTTC.

J is TRBJ2-7 and V is TRBV5-8, with D uncertain. Germline V gene sequence: CDR1 SGHTS, CDR2 YDEGEE. The V and J ends lost 4 bases and 2 bases respectively, with 16 bases between them. The CDR3 runs 15 residues. Written as DNA, the CDR3 is TGTGCCAGCAGCCCACAGAGCTGGTACCCCTACGAGCAGTACTTC. Residues: CASSPQSWYPYEQYF.

The chain is built from TRBV7-9 and TRBJ2-2; no clear D gene. Germline V CDR1 and CDR2: SEHNR, FQNEAQ (reference sequence). The CDR3 runs to 12 residues. V was clipped by 1 base and J by 10 bases, with 7 bases between them. CDR3 sequence (DNA): TGTGCCAGCAGCTTAGGGCTTCCGGAGCTGTTTTTT. This codes for CASSLGLPELFF.

This clone occurred a few times. The chain employs TRBV27 and TRBJ1-2, with D possibly matching TRBD1 (5 bases). With 5 bases removed from V and 5 bases from J, the gap between germline ends came to 12 bases. This CDR3 is 13 amino acids long. Per germline, CDR1 MNHEY and CDR2 SMNVEV (reference sequence). Here the CDR3 DNA reads TGTGCCAGCAGTCCCTGGCAGGGATATGGCTACACCTTC. The encoded protein is CASSPWQGYGYTF.

This chain uses TRBV4-2 with TRBJ1-3; D remains ambiguous. The CDR3 length is 15 residues. V lost 1 base, J lost 2 bases, and 9 bases lay in between. Germline-derived CDR1 and CDR2 are LGHNA and YNFKEQ. The CDR3 protein is CASSQGGGTGNTIYF. DNA for the CDR3: TGTGCCAGCAGCCAAGGGGGTGGAACTGGAAACACCATATATTTT.

This sequence joins TRBV5-6 and TRBJ1-4; 11 bases align to TRBD1. CDR1 SGHDT and CDR2 YYEEEE come from the germline V gene. The V and J ends lost 4 bases and 7 bases, in that order; junction bases with no gene match: 3. The CDR3 spans 14 residues. The CDR3 sequence: CASSAGTGGEKLFF. The CDR3 coding sequence is TGTGCCAGCAGCGCCGGGACAGGGGGTGAAAAACTGTTTTTT. Drawing the rest from reference TRBV5-6 and TRBJ1-4, the complete variable domain is DAGVTQSPTHLIKTRGQQVTLRCSPKSGHDTVSWYQQALGQGPQFIFQYYEEEERQRGNFPDRFSGHQFPNYSSELNVNALLLGDSALYLCASSAGTGGEKLFFGSGTQLSVL.

V and J are TRBV19 and TRBJ2-4, with D possibly being TRBD1 or TRBD2 (5 bases each). V lost 4 bases to trimming and J lost 12 bases, with 25 bases between them. Germline V gene data show CDR1 as LNHDA and CDR2 as SQIVND (reference sequence). The CDR3 sequence is 16 residues long. The CDR3, as DNA: TGTGCCAGTAGTAGAGGAGGACAAGGCTACCAAAGGGATCAGTACTTC. This gives the protein CASSRGGQGYQRDQYF.

The genes are TRBV11-3 and TRBJ2-7, with 8 positions matching TRBD1. V dropped 5 bases and J dropped 4; count of bases not matched to a gene: 7. CDR1 is SGHNT, CDR2 YENEEA, per germline. This CDR3 comprises 14 residues. The CDR3 nucleotides are TGTGCCAGCAGCGAGACAGGGGACCTATACGAGCAGTACTTC. Its protein product is CASSETGDLYEQYF.

CDR3 region: CASTPGTGPSYEQYF. The CDR3 DNA sequence: TGTGCCAGCACCCCTGGGACAGGACCTTCCTACGAGCAGTACTTC. The gene calls are TRBV11-2 and TRBJ2-7, with 8 bases aligning to TRBD1. With V trimmed by 7 bases and J by 1 base, 9 bases remained unmatched. The CDR3 has 15 residues. CDR1 and CDR2 from the germline V gene are SGHAT and FQNNGV.

J is TRBJ2-5 and V is TRBV5-6; D could derive from TRBD1 or TRBD2 (5 bases each). V gave up 4 bases and J gave up 2 bases, with 12 bases separating them. The CDR3 contains 14 residues. CDR1 and CDR2 (germline): SGHDT, YYEEEE. CDR3 protein: CASSHHRTQETQYF. The CDR3, as DNA: TGTGCCAGCAGCCATCACAGGACTCAAGAGACCCAGTACTTC. The variable domain in full, with the rest retrieved from reference TRBV5-6 and TRBJ2-5, is DAGVTQSPTHLIKTRGQQVTLRCSPKSGHDTVSWYQQALGQGPQFIFQYYEEEERQRGNFPDRFSGHQFPNYSSELNVNALLLGDSALYLCASSHHRTQETQYFGPGTRLLVL.

The chain is built from TRBV30 and TRBJ1-1; D not certain. The CDR3 contains 14 residues. CDR1 GTSNPN and CDR2 SVGIG come from the germline V gene (reference sequence). Trimming left V 5 bases short and J 5 bases short, with 18 bases between. DNA of the CDR3: TGTGCCTGGGTACCCGTGAGAGGAAGGACTGAAGCTTTCTTT. Translation gives CAWVPVRGRTEAFF.

The gene calls are TRBV27 and TRBJ2-1; D perhaps matches TRBD2 (5 bases). The germline gives CDR1 MNHEY, CDR2 SMNVEV (reference sequence). V lost 8 bases and J lost 7, with 21 bases in between. The CDR3 covers 15 residues. CDR3 sequence: CASSRGPGNYNEQFF. In nucleotides, the CDR3 is TGTGCCAGCTCTCGGGGTCCGGGGAATTATAATGAGCAGTTCTTC.

This CDR3 is CAWSDSGELFF. CDR3 DNA: TGTGCCTGGAGCGATTCCGGGGAGCTGTTTTTT. The chain is built from TRBV30 and TRBJ2-2; the D is unclear. The CDR3 length is 11 residues. V was shortened by 3 bases and J by 6 bases, with 5 bases between the two germline ends. Germline CDR1 reads GTSNPN; CDR2 reads SVGIG (reference sequence). The variable domain in full, completed from reference TRBV30 and TRBJ2-2, reads SQTIHQWPATLVQPVGSPLSLECTVEGTSNPNLYWYRQAAGRGLQLLFYSVGIGQISSEVPQNLSASRPQDRQFILSSKKLLLSDSGFYLCAWSDSGELFFGEGSRLTVL.

The rearrangement joins TRBV7-9 to TRBJ2-7; 8 bases fit TRBD1. Trimming took 0 bases from V and 5 from J; bases not matched to a gene: 6. The germline V gene has CDR1 SEHNR and CDR2 FQNEAQ (reference sequence). The CDR3 sequence is 15 residues long. CDR3 sequence: CASSLAPGGFDEQYF. The CDR3 DNA sequence: TGTGCCAGCAGCTTAGCACCAGGGGGCTTCGACGAGCAGTACTTC.

The chain employs TRBV4-1 and TRBJ2-7, with D possibly called TRBD1 or TRBD2 (5 bases each). The germline V gene has CDR1 MGHRA and CDR2 YSYEKL. V dropped 2 bases and J dropped 0 bases, with 20 bases sitting between them. This CDR3 region has 18 residues. The CDR3 loop reads CASSQPGTNDRRSYEQYF. The CDR3 region has the DNA TGCGCCAGCAGCCAACCCGGGACCAACGATCGTCGCTCCTACGAGCAGTACTTC.

This chain connects TRBV19 to TRBJ2-6; D is ambiguous. Germline CDR1 and CDR2: LNHDA and SQIVND (reference sequence). This CDR3 is built from 18 residues. The V gene lost 7 bases and the J gene lost 4 bases, with 23 bases spanning the gap. CDR3 region: CASTTAPGAVVGANVLTF. The CDR3 DNA sequence: TGTGCCAGTACCACGGCACCTGGCGCGGTTGTGGGGGCCAACGTCCTGACTTTC. Variable domain in full (rest from reference TRBV19 and TRBJ2-6): DGGITQSPKYLFRKEGQNVTLSCEQNLNHDAMYWYRQDPGQGLRLIYYSQIVNDFQKGDIAEGYSVSREKKESFPLTVTSAQKNPTAFYLCASTTAPGAVVGANVLTFGAGSRLTVL.

This clone has just a few counts. The genes are TRBV11-2 and TRBJ2-7, with D perhaps TRBD2 (5 bases). The CDR3 runs to 14 residues. Trimming shortened V by 1 base and J by 3 bases, and 10 bases separated the two germline ends. Germline values: CDR1 SGHAT, CDR2 FQNNGV. As DNA, the CDR3 is TGTGCCAGCAGCTTAGGTTACGGGATCTACGAGCAGTACTTC. Translated: CASSLGYGIYEQYF.

CDR3 coding DNA: TGTGCCAGCAGTTTGGGGGTCTACAATGAGCAGTTCTTC. It specifies CASSLGVYNEQFF. The chain combines TRBV27 with TRBJ2-1, with D possibly being TRBD1 or TRBD2 (5 bases each). Germline-derived CDR1 and CDR2 are MNHEY and SMNVEV (reference sequence). The CDR3 length is 13 residues. Trimming left V 3 bases short and J 3 bases short, with 6 bases between.